The clone carrying this T cell receptor beta chain has more than one count but fewer than ten. Indicated time point: pre-sensitization, week 0. Treatment given: therapeutic diphenylcyclopropenone sensitization with weekly scalp DPC. The CDR3 length is 13 residues. The junction had 10 bases not matched to a gene; V was cut back by 5 bases and J by 9 bases. Germline loops: CDR1 MNHEY, CDR2 SVGAGI. The sample originates from a study of human T cells and chemical hapten exposure. Study-wide context: Per-sample TCR yield variation was attributed mainly to small pooled library volume differences.

TCRdb analysed the RACE reads with MiXCR anew, one entry per CDR3 protein. In the table there are tens of thousands of distinct CDR3 sequences, around 15% of which are singletons. J is TRBJ2-7 and V is TRBV6-5; 7 bases align to TRBD2. This sample comprised whole blood, obtained in connection with sensitization to the hapten diphenylcyclopropenone (DPC). This sequence originates from a woman in her forties or fifties with alopecia areata. Some clones in this sample may be carry-over from other donors' samples. This CDR3 is CASSTAAGVGQYF. In DNA form, the CDR3 reads TGTGCCAGCAGTACCGCCGCGGGGGTCGGGCAGTACTTC.